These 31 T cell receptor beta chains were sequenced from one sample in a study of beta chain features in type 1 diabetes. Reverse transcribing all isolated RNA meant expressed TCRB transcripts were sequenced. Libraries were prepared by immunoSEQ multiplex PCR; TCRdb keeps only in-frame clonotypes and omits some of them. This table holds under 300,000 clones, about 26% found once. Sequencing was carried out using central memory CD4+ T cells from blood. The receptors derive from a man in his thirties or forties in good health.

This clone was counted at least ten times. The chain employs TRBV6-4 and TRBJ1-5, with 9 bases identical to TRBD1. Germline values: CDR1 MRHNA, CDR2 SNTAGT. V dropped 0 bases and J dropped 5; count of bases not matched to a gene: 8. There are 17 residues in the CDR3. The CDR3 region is CASSDSGIQGAHQPQHF. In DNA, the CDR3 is TGTGCCAGCAGTGACTCGGGTATACAGGGGGCTCATCAGCCCCAGCATTTT.

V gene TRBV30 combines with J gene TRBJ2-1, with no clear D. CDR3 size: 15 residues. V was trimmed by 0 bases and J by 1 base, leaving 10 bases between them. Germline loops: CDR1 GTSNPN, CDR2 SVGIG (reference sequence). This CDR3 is CAWSVLGVSYNEQFF. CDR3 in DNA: TGTGCCTGGAGTGTACTTGGCGTTTCCTACAATGAGCAGTTCTTC.

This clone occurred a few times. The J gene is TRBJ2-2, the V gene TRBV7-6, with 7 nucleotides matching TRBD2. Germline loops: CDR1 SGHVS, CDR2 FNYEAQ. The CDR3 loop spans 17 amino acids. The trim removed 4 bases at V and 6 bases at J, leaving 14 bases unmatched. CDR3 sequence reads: CASSSKRAGAIAGELFF. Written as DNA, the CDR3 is TGTGCCAGCAGCTCAAAACGGGCGGGAGCTATAGCCGGGGAGCTGTTTTTT.

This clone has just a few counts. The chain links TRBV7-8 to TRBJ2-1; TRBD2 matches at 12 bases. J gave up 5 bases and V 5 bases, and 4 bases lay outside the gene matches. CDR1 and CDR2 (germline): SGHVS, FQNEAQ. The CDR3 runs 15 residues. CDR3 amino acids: CASSRRTSGNNEQFF. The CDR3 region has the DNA TGTGCCAGCAGCCGTAGGACTAGCGGGAACAATGAGCAGTTCTTC.

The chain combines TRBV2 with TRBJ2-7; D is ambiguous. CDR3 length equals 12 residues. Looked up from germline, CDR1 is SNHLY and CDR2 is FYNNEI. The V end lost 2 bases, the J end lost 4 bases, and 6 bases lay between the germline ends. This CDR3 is CASSELDYEQYF. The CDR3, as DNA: TGTGCCAGCAGTGAACTAGATTACGAGCAGTACTTC.

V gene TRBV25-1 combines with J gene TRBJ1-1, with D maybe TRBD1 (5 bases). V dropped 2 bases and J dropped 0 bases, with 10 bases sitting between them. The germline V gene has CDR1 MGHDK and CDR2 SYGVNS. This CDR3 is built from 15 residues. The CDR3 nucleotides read TGTGCCAGCAGTGAACGTCGGGGGGTGAACACTGAAGCTTTCTTT. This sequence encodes CASSERRGVNTEAFF. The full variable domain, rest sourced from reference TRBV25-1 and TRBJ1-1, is EADIYQTPRYLVIGTGKKITLECSQTMGHDKMYWYQQDPGMELHLIHYSYGVNSTEKGDLSSESTVSRIRTEHFPLTLESARPSHTSQYLCASSERRGVNTEAFFGQGTRLTVV.

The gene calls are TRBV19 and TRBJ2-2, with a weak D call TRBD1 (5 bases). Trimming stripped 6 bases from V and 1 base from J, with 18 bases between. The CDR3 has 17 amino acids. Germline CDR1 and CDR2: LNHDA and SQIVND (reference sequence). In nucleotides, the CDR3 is TGTGCCAGTAGGCGTGGGAACAGCCAGGGGAACACCGGGGAGCTGTTTTTT. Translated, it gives CASRRGNSQGNTGELFF.

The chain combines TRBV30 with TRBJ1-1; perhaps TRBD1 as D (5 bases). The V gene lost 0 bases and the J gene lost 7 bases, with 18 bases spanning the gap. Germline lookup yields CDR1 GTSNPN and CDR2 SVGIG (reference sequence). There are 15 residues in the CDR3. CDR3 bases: TGTGCCTGGAGTGTACAAGAGGGGACCTACAGTGAAGCTTTCTTT. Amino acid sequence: CAWSVQEGTYSEAFF.

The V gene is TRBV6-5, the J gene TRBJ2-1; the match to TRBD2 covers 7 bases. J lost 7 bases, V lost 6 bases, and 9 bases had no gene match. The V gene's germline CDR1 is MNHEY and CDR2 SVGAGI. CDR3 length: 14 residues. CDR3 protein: CASRPLAAQNEQFF. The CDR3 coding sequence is TGTGCCAGCAGACCCCTAGCGGCCCAGAATGAGCAGTTCTTC.

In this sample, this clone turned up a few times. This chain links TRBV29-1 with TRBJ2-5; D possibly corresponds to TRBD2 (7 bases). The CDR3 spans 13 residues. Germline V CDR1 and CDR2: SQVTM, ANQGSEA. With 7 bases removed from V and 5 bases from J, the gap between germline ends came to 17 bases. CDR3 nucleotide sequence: TGCAGCGCCGCGCGGGGGCGGATGGAGACCCAGTACTTC. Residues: CSAARGRMETQYF.

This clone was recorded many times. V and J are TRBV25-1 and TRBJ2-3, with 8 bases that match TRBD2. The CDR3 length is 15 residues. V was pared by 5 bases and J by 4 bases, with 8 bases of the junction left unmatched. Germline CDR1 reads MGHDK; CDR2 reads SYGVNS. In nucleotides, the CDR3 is TGTGCCAGCAGTCTCGGGGGGGCTTCCGCAGATACGCAGTATTTT. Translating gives CASSLGGASADTQYF. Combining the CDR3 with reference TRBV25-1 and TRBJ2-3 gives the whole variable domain EADIYQTPRYLVIGTGKKITLECSQTMGHDKMYWYQQDPGMELHLIHYSYGVNSTEKGDLSSESTVSRIRTEHFPLTLESARPSHTSQYLCASSLGGASADTQYFGPGTRLTVL.

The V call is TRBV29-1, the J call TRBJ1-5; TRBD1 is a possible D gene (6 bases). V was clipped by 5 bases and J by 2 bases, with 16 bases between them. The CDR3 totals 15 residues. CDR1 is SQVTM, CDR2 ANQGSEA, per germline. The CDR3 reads CSVPRGGSRNQPQHF. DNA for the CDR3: TGCAGCGTTCCTAGGGGGGGGAGTCGCAATCAGCCCCAGCATTTT.

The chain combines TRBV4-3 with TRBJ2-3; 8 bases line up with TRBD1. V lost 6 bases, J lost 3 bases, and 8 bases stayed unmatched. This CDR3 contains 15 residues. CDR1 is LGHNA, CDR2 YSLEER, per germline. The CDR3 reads CASRAGQGATDTQYF. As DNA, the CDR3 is TGCGCCAGCAGGGCAGGACAGGGTGCAACAGATACGCAGTATTTT.

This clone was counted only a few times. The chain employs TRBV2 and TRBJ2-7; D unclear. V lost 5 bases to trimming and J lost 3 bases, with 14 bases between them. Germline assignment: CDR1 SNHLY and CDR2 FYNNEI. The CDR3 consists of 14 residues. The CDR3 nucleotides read TGTGCCAGCAGTTACTCGCCGGGTCTCTACGAGCAGTACTTC. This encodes CASSYSPGLYEQYF.

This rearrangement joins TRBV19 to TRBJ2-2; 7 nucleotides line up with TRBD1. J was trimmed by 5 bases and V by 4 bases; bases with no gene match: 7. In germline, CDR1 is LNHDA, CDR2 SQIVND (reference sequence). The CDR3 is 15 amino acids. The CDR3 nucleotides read TGTGCCAGTAGTAAGGCAGGGGGAGATACCGGGGAGCTGTTTTTT. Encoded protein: CASSKAGGDTGELFF.

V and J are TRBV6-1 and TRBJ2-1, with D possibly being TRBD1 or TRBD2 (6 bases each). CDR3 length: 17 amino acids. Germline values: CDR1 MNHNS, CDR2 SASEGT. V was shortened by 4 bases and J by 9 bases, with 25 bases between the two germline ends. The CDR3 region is CASSVFPGTVRGSEQFF. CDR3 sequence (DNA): TGTGCCAGCAGTGTATTTCCGGGGACTGTCAGGGGAAGTGAGCAGTTCTTC.

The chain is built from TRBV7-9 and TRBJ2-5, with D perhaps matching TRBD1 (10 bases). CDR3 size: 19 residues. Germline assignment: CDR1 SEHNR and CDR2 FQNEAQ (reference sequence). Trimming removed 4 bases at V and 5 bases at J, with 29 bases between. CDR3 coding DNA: TGTGCCAGCAGCTCCCCCTCGGGACAGGGGTCCGCGGGAGGGGAGACCCAGTACTTC. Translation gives CASSSPSGQGSAGGETQYF.

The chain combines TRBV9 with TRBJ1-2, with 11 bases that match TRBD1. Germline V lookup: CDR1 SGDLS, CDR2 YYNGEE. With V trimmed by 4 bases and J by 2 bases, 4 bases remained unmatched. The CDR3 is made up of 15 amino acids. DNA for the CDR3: TGTGCCAGCAGCCTACGGACAGGGGGCAACTATGGCTACACCTTC. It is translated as CASSLRTGGNYGYTF.

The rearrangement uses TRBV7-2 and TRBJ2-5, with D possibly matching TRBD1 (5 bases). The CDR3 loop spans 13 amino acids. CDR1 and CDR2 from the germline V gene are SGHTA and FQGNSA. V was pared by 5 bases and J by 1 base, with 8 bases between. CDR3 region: CASSQTAQETQYF. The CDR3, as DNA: TGTGCCAGCAGCCAGACAGCCCAAGAGACCCAGTACTTC.

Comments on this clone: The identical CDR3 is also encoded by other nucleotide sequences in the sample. CDR3 nucleotide sequence: TGTGCCAGCAGTTTATCTCTAGCGGGTTACAATGAGCAGTTCTTC. Its protein is CASSLSLAGYNEQFF. The chain recombines TRBV28 with TRBJ2-1; 8 bases map to TRBD2. Trimming took 1 base from V and 4 from J; bases not matched to a gene: 3. Germline V gene data show CDR1 as MDHEN and CDR2 as SYDVKM. The CDR3 consists of 15 residues.

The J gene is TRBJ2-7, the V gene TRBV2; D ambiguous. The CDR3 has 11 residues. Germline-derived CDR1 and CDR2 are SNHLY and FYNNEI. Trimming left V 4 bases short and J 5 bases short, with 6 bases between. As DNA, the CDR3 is TGTGCCAGCAGTGCCGACCACGAGCAGTACTTC. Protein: CASSADHEQYF.

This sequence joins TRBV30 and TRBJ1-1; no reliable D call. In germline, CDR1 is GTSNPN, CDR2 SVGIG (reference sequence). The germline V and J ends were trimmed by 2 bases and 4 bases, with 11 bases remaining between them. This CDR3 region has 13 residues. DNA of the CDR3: TGTGCCTGGAGTACTCGGACCGCCACTGAAGCTTTCTTT. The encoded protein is CAWSTRTATEAFF.

The chain's CDR3 is CASGGRGLDEQFF. CDR3 nucleotide sequence: TGTGCCAGTGGAGGCAGGGGTCTCGATGAGCAGTTCTTC. This chain links TRBV19 with TRBJ2-1; tentative D call: TRBD1 (6 bases). Germline V CDR1 and CDR2: LNHDA, SQIVND (reference sequence). The germline V and J ends were trimmed by 8 bases and 8 bases, with 16 bases remaining between them. The CDR3 consists of 13 residues.

CDR3 nucleotide sequence: TGTGCCAGCAGTCCCAGACAGGCGGCGGGCACTGAAGCTTTCTTT. Protein sequence: CASSPRQAAGTEAFF. The chain couples TRBV27 to TRBJ1-1, with D possibly being TRBD1 (6 bases). The CDR3 has 15 residues. Trimming took 5 bases from V and 4 from J, leaving 17 bases between them. Germline V lookup: CDR1 MNHEY, CDR2 SMNVEV (reference sequence).

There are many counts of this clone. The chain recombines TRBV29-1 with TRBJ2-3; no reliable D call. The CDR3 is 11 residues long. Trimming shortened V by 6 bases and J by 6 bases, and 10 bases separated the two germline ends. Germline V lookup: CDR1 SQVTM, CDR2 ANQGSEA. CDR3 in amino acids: CSVLTGDTQYF. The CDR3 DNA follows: TGCAGCGTACTCACCGGGGATACGCAGTATTTT.

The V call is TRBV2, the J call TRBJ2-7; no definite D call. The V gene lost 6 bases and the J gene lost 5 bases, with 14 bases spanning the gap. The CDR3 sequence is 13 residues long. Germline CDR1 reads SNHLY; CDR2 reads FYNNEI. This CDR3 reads CASRTGVTDEQYF. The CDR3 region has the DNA TGTGCCAGCAGAACTGGGGTCACGGACGAGCAGTACTTC.

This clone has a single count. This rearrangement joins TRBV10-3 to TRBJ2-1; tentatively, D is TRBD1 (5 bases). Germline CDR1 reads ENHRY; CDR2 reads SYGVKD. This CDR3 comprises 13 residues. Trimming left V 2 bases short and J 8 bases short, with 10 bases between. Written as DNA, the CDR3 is TGTGCCATCAGTGAGGGCGAAGGGGATGAGCAGTTCTTC. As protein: CAISEGEGDEQFF.

CDR3 amino acids: CASSRDNNEKLFF. CDR3 in DNA: TGTGCCAGCAGCCGGGACAATAATGAAAAACTGTTTTTT. The chain couples TRBV6-5 to TRBJ1-4, with D tentatively TRBD1 (6 bases). The CDR3 contains 13 residues. V dropped 6 bases and J dropped 4 bases, with 9 bases sitting between them. Germline assignment: CDR1 MNHEY and CDR2 SVGAGI.

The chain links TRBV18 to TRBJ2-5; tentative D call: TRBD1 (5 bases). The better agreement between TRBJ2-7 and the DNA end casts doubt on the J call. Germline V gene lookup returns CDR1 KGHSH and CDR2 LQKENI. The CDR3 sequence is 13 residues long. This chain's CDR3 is CASSEDIAYEQYF. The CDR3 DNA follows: TGTGCCAGCTCAGAGGACATAGCCTACGAGCAGTACTTC.

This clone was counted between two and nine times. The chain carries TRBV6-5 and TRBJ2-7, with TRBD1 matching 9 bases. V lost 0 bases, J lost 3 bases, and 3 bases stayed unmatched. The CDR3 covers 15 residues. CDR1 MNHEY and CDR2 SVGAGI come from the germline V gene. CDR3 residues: CASSYSTGGFYEQYF. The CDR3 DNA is TGTGCCAGCAGTTACTCCACAGGGGGCTTCTACGAGCAGTACTTC.

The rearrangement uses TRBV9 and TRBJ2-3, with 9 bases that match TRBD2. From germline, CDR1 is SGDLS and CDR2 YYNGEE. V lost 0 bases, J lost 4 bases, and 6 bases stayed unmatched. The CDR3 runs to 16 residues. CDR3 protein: CASSVGNSGSADTQYF. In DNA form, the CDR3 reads TGTGCCAGCAGCGTAGGGAATAGCGGGAGTGCAGATACGCAGTATTTT.